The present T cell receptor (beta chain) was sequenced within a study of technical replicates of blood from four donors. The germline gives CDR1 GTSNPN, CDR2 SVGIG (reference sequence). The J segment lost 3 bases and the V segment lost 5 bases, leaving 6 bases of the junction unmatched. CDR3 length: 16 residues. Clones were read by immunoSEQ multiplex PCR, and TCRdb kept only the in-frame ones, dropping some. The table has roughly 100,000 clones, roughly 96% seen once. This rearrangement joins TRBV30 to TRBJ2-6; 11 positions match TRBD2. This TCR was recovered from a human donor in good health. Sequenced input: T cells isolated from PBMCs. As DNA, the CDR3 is TGTGCCTGGTTTCTAGCGGGAGGTCGTGGGGCCAACGTCCTGACTTTC. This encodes CAWFLAGGRGANVLTF.